These 21 T cell receptor beta chains were all obtained from the same sample, sequenced in a study of blood T cell repertoires in COVID-19. TCRdb's table, derived via immunoSEQ multiplex PCR, lists solely in-frame clones and lacks some. The sample holds about 24,000 clones; about nine tenths are singletons and the top ten take roughly 28%. The material sequenced was peripheral blood. These TCRs come from a woman in her seventies with active COVID-19.

The chain recombines TRBV6-1 with TRBJ2-5, with unresolved D. CDR3 length equals 11 residues. V shed 2 bases and J shed 5 bases, with 3 bases lying between them. CDR1 is MNHNS, CDR2 SASEGT, per germline. CDR3 DNA sequence: TGTGCCAGCAGTGAACGGGAGACCCAGTACTTC. Protein product: CASSERETQYF.

The chain links TRBV6-1 to TRBJ1-2; no firm D call. CDR1 is MNHNS, CDR2 SASEGT, per germline. V lost 2 bases and J 4 bases, leaving 11 bases between the germline ends. The CDR3 contains 14 residues. CDR3: CASSEFRLGYGYTF. CDR3 bases: TGTGCCAGCAGTGAATTCAGGCTCGGCTATGGCTACACCTTC.

The V gene is TRBV28, the J gene TRBJ2-7; 10 positions agree with TRBD1. Germline CDR1 reads MDHEN; CDR2 reads SYDVKM. The CDR3 spans 16 residues. The J segment lost 5 bases and the V segment lost 3 bases, leaving 10 bases of the junction unmatched. The CDR3 region is CASSLGAGTGADEQYF. The CDR3 DNA follows: TGTGCCAGCAGTTTGGGGGCCGGGACAGGGGCTGACGAGCAGTACTTC.

This chain links TRBV29-1 with TRBJ2-1; 10 bases agree with TRBD2. CDR1 is SQVTM and CDR2 is ANQGSEA in the germline V gene. The CDR3 totals 15 residues. After removal of 4 bases from V and 4 bases from J, the junction contained 7 bases not matched to a gene. Here the CDR3 DNA reads TGCAGCGTTGCAATTAGCGGGGGGTCATACAATGAGCAGTTCTTC. The encoded protein is CSVAISGGSYNEQFF.

The J gene is TRBJ2-5, the V gene TRBV19, with 13 bases lining up with TRBD2. CDR1 LNHDA and CDR2 SQIVND come from the germline V gene (reference sequence). The CDR3 is 16 amino acids. V trimming: 1 base; J trimming: 3 bases; junction bases outside the gene matches: 2. The CDR3, as DNA: TGTGCCAGTAGTATAGGAGGGACTAGCGGGGAAGAGACCCAGTACTTC. Translated, it gives CASSIGGTSGEETQYF.

V gene TRBV7-3 combines with J gene TRBJ2-3, with D tentatively TRBD2 (5 bases). Deletions cut 2 bases from V and 3 bases from J, with 15 bases between. Germline V gene sequence: CDR1 SGHTA, CDR2 FQGTGA. CDR3 length: 16 residues. In nucleotides, the CDR3 is TGTGCCAGCAGCTTATATCCGCCGGGGAGTACAGATACGCAGTATTTT. Translation: CASSLYPPGSTDTQYF.

This sequence joins TRBV7-2 and TRBJ2-7; no definite D call. V lost 3 bases to trimming and J lost 0 bases, with 9 bases between them. CDR3 length equals 14 residues. CDR1 and CDR2 (germline): SGHTA, FQGNSA. CDR3: CASSFSGGSYEQYF. DNA for the CDR3: TGTGCCAGCAGCTTTTCAGGTGGCTCCTACGAGCAGTACTTC.

The rearrangement joins TRBV7-8 to TRBJ2-1; possible D gene TRBD2, 6 bases. The germline V gene has CDR1 SGHVS and CDR2 FQNEAQ. The V gene lost 5 bases and the J gene lost 1 base, with 18 bases spanning the gap. The CDR3 sequence is 17 residues long. The CDR3 is CASSPRVGGWSYNEQFF. The CDR3 DNA follows: TGTGCCAGCAGCCCCCGGGTGGGGGGTTGGTCCTACAATGAGCAGTTCTTC.

The genes are TRBV14 and TRBJ2-3; the match to TRBD2 covers 7 bases. Per the germline V gene, CDR1 is SGHDN and CDR2 is FVKESK. J lost 14 bases, V lost 4 bases, and 15 bases had no gene match. This CDR3 is built from 14 residues. CDR3 sequence: CASSPIGLAGHRYF. The CDR3, as DNA: TGTGCCAGCAGCCCAATCGGATTAGCGGGCCACCGGTATTTT.

The gene calls are TRBV5-1 and TRBJ2-2, with 9 bases that match TRBD1. CDR3 length equals 15 residues. Looked up from germline, CDR1 is SGHRS and CDR2 is YFSETQ. V lost 3 bases, J lost 6 bases, and 6 bases stayed unmatched. The CDR3 DNA reads TGCGCCAGCAGCTCGGGGACAGGGCCTCCCGGGGAGCTGTTTTTT. Translated: CASSSGTGPPGELFF.

This chain links TRBV6-2 or TRBV6-3 with TRBJ1-2; weak D call: TRBD1 (6 bases). The CDR3 is 13 residues long. Looked up from germline, CDR1 is MNHEY and CDR2 is SVGEGT. With 2 bases removed from V and 8 bases from J, the gap between germline ends came to 12 bases. For the CDR3, the DNA is TGTGCCAGCAGTTACACAGGGTTGGGAGGCTACACCTTC. Residues: CASSYTGLGGYTF.

This sequence joins TRBV15 and TRBJ1-1, with D unresolved. The V and J ends lost 8 bases and 4 bases respectively, with 8 bases between them. Looked up from germline, CDR1 is LNHNV and CDR2 is YYDKDF (reference sequence). This CDR3 has 11 residues. CDR3 in amino acids: CATGGLTEAFF. The CDR3 region has the DNA TGTGCCACCGGCGGCCTCACTGAAGCTTTCTTT.

The count of this clone is one. The chain has TRBV3-1 (or the pseudogene TRBV3-2) and TRBJ2-3, with D perhaps matching TRBD2 (6 bases). V lost 4 bases and J lost 2, with 13 bases in between. This CDR3 is built from 15 residues. Germline V gives CDR1 LGHDT, CDR2 YNNKEL (reference sequence). The CDR3 protein is CASSPTGDLTDTQYF. The CDR3 DNA sequence: TGTGCCAGCAGCCCGACGGGGGACCTCACAGATACGCAGTATTTT.

V gene TRBV23-1 combines with J gene TRBJ2-4; D may be TRBD1 (6 bases). TRBV23-1 is annotated as an ORF whose role is uncertain. Deletions cut 8 bases from V and 2 bases from J, with 19 bases between. CDR3 length: 16 amino acids. The CDR3 spells CASPKGPGATKNIQYF. The CDR3 DNA is TGCGCCAGCCCTAAGGGCCCAGGGGCGACCAAAAACATTCAGTACTTC.

CDR3 coding DNA: TGTGCCAGCAGCCCCTCAGACAGCAACACCGGGGAGCTGTTTTTT. Amino acids: CASSPSDSNTGELFF. The V and J genes are TRBV6-5 and TRBJ2-2; D is possibly TRBD1 (5 bases). The V gene lost 6 bases and the J gene lost 2 bases, with 13 bases spanning the gap. The germline gives CDR1 MNHEY, CDR2 SVGAGI. This CDR3 region has 15 residues.

This chain joins TRBV7-2 and TRBJ2-3; the D gene is possibly TRBD2 (7 bases). From germline, CDR1 is SGHTA and CDR2 FQGNSA. Trimming stripped 5 bases from V and 5 bases from J, with 17 bases between. The CDR3 has 15 amino acids. The CDR3 region is CASSPWGGPQDTQYF. The DNA for the CDR3 is TGTGCCAGCAGCCCATGGGGGGGGCCACAAGATACGCAGTATTTT.

The chain is built from TRBV11-2 and TRBJ2-7; the D gene is possibly TRBD2 (5 bases). CDR3 length: 15 amino acids. Germline loops: CDR1 SGHAT, CDR2 FQNNGV. V lost 8 bases and J lost 3, with 20 bases in between. CDR3 in DNA: TGTGCCAGCCAAAAACGGGGAGTTACCCTCTACGAGCAGTACTTC. The encoded protein is CASQKRGVTLYEQYF.

The chain employs TRBV28 and TRBJ1-2, with D possibly TRBD1 on 5 matching bases. The V gene's germline CDR1 is MDHEN and CDR2 SYDVKM. Between the trimmed V and J ends, which lost 6 bases and 5 bases, there was a span of 7 bases. CDR3 length equals 11 residues. The CDR3 DNA sequence: TGTGCCAGCAGCCAGGGATATGGCTACACCTTC. It encodes CASSQGYGYTF.

This clone has a handful of counts. V gene TRBV18 combines with J gene TRBJ2-5, with TRBD2 matching 8 bases. CDR3 length: 15 amino acids. The germline gives CDR1 KGHSH, CDR2 LQKENI. With 2 bases clipped from V and 6 bases from J, the junction kept 8 bases outside the gene matches. The CDR3 DNA is TGTGCCAGCTCACCAGCCGGGGGGGCAAAAAAGACCCAGTACTTC. Residues: CASSPAGGAKKTQYF.

The chain recombines TRBV5-8 with TRBJ2-3, with D possibly TRBD1 on 6 matching bases. Germline V lookup: CDR1 SGHTS, CDR2 YDEGEE. The V and J ends lost 4 bases and 5 bases respectively, with 23 bases between them. This CDR3 comprises 17 residues. This chain's CDR3 is CASSMLETQGLGDTQYF. CDR3 coding DNA: TGTGCCAGCAGCATGCTAGAGACGCAGGGGTTAGGAGATACGCAGTATTTT.

V usage is TRBV15 and J usage is TRBJ2-5, with TRBD2 matching 11 bases. This CDR3 is 16 amino acids long. CDR1 and CDR2 from the germline V gene are LNHNV and YYDKDF (reference sequence). Trimming cost V 4 bases and J 2 bases; bases outside gene matches: 6. CDR3 sequence reads: CATSTPGLAEQETQYF. The CDR3 DNA follows: TGTGCCACCAGCACCCCGGGACTAGCGGAACAAGAGACCCAGTACTTC.